Reported below is one TCR beta chain. The sample comes from a study of identical twins. TCRdb itself ran the 5' RACE reads through MiXCR, one entry per CDR3 protein. The sample lists 240,000 or so distinct CDR3 sequences, roughly 7% occurring once. The CDR3 length is 16 residues. Germline loops: CDR1 SGDLS, CDR2 YYNGEE. V lost 4 bases to trimming and J lost 4 bases; unmatched junction nucleotides: 9. The same specimen was also included in a second study, on yellow fever vaccine responses in identical twins.

This chain joins TRBV9 and TRBJ2-2; 8 bases are shared with TRBD1. The sequenced sample was memory (CD45RO+) T cells sorted from blood. This receptor was taken from a young woman in good health. The CDR3 DNA follows: TGTGCCAGCAGCCTAACGGGACAGGTTCGCACCGGGGAGCTGTTTTTT. Amino acid sequence: CASSLTGQVRTGELFF.